This T cell receptor beta chain was recorded in a study of OX40 agonist ivuxolimab in advanced cancers. About the study: Ivuxolimab is an agonistic anti-OX40 (CD134) antibody, and patients were treated with it. Participants could have had prior anti-PD-1, anti-PD-L1 or anti-CTLA-4 therapy, and around 43% had some.

Of note for this clone: The target antigen is unknown.

Assay: immunoSEQ multiplex PCR; the TCRdb copy retains only in-frame clones and omits some. This table has about 91,000 clones, around four fifths appearing once. J lost 2 bases, V lost 5 bases, and 5 bases had no gene match. The CDR3 has 15 residues. Germline V lookup: CDR1 SGHAT, CDR2 FQNNGV. Study findings and constraints: On average, CD8+ T cells had more expanded clones than CD4+.

V usage is TRBV11-2 and J usage is TRBJ1-3; 8 bases fit TRBD1. This clonotype originated in an adult with an advanced solid tumor such as melanoma, head and neck, liver or kidney cancer. The sequences come from CD4+ or CD8+ T cells sorted from blood, collected in a trial of the OX40 agonist ivuxolimab. The CDR3 here is CASSVDRATGNTIYF. The CDR3, as DNA: TGTGCCAGCAGCGTGGACAGGGCCACTGGAAACACCATATATTTT.